This T cell receptor (beta chain) was sequenced for a study of T cell responses to AZD1222 COVID-19 vaccine. Pooled together were second doses at about 4 or about 12 weeks. This table comes from immunoSEQ multiplex PCR, and its TCRdb copy is limited to in-frame clones, with some not included. The data hold some 130,000 clones, with more than 75% observed a single time. In regard to this clone: Its target is not known.

V was shortened by 4 bases and J by 5 bases, with 15 bases between the two germline ends. The germline gives CDR1 MNHEY, CDR2 SVGAGI. CDR3 size: 14 residues. Study outcomes and limitations: White British donors predominated, females outnumbered males, and clonal diversity was possibly underestimated.

The sequences come from peripheral blood, collected 28 days after the second AZD1222 dose. The TCR comes from an adult who received the AZD1222 COVID-19 vaccine. This chain uses TRBV6-5 with TRBJ2-7; D may be TRBD1 (6 bases). DNA of the CDR3: TGTGCCAGCAGTTCACAGGGAGTCCCCCACGAGCAGTACTTC. This codes for CASSSQGVPHEQYF.